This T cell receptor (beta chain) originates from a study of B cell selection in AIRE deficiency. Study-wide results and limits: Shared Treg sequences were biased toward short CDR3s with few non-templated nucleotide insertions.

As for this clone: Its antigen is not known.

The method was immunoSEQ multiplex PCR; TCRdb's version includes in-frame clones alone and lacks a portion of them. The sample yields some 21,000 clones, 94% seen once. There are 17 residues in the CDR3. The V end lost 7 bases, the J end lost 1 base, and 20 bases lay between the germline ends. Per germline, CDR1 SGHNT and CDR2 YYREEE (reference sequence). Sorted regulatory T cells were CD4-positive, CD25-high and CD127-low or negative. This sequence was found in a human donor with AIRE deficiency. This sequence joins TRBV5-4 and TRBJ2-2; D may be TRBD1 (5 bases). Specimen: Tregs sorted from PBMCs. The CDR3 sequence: CASSNVQGRVNTGELFF. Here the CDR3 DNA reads TGTGCCAGCTCCAACGTCCAGGGCAGGGTGAACACCGGGGAGCTGTTTTTT.